This T cell receptor (beta chain) is drawn from a study of monozygotic twins with inflammatory bowel disease. Concerning this clonotype: Its matching antigen is unknown.

Findings and caveats of the study: The analysis did not separate different T cell subtypes. Discordant twins had repertoire similarity that did not differ from that of concordant twins, possibly from limited power. IBD patients shared fewer clonotypes with other individuals than healthy twins, especially patients with disease activity signs.

For both chains, the TCRalpha and TCRbeta cDNA went through two nested PCRs of approximately 16 and 9 cycles. TCRdb processed the 5' RACE reads again and assigns one entry to each CDR3 protein, with no DNA. The sample includes about 210,000 distinct CDR3 sequences. CDR1 MNHEY and CDR2 SVGEGT come from the germline V gene. CDR3 length equals 16 residues. The specimen sequenced was blood. The TCR sequence derives from a human donor with ulcerative colitis or Crohn's disease, or a healthy co-twin of an affected twin (not recorded which). The chain uses TRBV6-2 or TRBV6-3 and TRBJ2-1; no DNA is available, so the TRBD2 call from TCRdb remains unchecked. CDR3 in amino acids: CASSSTGAGGLYEQFF.